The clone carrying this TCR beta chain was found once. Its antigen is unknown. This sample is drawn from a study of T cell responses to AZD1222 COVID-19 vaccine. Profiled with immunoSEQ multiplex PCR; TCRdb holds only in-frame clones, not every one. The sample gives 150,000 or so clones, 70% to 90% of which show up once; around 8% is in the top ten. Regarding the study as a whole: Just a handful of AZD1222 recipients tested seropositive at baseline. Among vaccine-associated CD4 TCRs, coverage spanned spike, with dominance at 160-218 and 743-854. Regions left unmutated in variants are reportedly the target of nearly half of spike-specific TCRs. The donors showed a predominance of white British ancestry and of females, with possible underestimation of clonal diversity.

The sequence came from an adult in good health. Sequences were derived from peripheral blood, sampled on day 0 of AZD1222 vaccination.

In DNA, the CDR3 is TGTGCCATCAGTGGGGGACAGGGCAATGAAAAACTGTTTTTT. Its protein product is CAISGGQGNEKLFF. This chain joins TRBV10-3 and TRBJ1-4; 9 positions match TRBD1. The CDR3 covers 14 residues. The V segment lost 4 bases and the J segment 5 bases; nucleotides outside the gene matches: 2. Germline CDR1 reads ENHRY; CDR2 reads SYGVKD.